This T cell receptor (beta chain) is from a study of T cells in women clearing cervical HPV infection. Study context: Case blood was drawn when the lesion was first found; control blood after infection became undetectable.

Details on this clone: The sequence runs out 3 residues before the end of the CDR3; the remainder is reconstructed from the germline J gene.

The V gene's germline CDR1 is DFQATT and CDR2 SNEGSKA (reference sequence). J gave up 1 base and V 4 bases, and 7 bases lay outside the gene matches. CDR3 size: 15 residues. Prevalent HPV16 infections were excluded; only incident single HPV16 infections included. Average input was around 1,300 ng genomic DNA for immunoSEQ TCR beta CDR3 amplification. Clones were read by immunoSEQ multiplex PCR, and TCRdb kept only the in-frame ones, dropping some. The sample includes 40,000 or so clones. Source material: blood buffy coat. This clonotype was sampled from a woman between 18 and 75 years old with a cervical HPV16 infection that either progressed to CIN3+ or cleared (not recorded which). This chain joins TRBV20-1 and TRBJ1-5; 7 positions agree with TRBD1. CDR3 bases read: TGCAGTGCTACCAGCCGAGGGGGCAGCAATCAGCCC. Protein: CSATSRGGSNQP. The entire CDR3 reads CSATSRGGSNQPQHF.